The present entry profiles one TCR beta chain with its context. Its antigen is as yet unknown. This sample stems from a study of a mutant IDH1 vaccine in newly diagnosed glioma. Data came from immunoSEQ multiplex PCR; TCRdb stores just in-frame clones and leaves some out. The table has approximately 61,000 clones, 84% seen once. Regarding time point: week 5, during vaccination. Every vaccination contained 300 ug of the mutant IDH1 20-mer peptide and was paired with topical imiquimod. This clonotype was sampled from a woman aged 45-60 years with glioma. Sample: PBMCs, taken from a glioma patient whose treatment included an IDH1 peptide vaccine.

CDR3 loop: CASSFTGWGAFF. The DNA of the CDR3 is TGTGCCAGCAGTTTTACAGGGTGGGGCGCTTTCTTT. V gene TRBV28 combines with J gene TRBJ1-1; the D gene is possibly TRBD1 (6 bases). The CDR3 runs 12 residues. V lost 3 bases and J 11 bases, leaving 13 bases between the germline ends. In germline, CDR1 is MDHEN, CDR2 SYDVKM.